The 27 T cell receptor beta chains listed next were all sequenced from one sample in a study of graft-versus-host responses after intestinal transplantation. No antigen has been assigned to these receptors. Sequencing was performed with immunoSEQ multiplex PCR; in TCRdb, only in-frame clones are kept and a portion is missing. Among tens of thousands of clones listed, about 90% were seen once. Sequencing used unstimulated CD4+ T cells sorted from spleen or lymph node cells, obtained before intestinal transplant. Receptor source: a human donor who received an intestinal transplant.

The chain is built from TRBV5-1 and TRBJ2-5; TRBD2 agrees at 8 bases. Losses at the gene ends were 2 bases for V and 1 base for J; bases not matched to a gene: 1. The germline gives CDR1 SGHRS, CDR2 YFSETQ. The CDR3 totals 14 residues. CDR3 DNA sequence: TGCGCCAGCAGCTTTCTAGCGGGCCAAGAGACCCAGTACTTC. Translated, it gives CASSFLAGQETQYF.

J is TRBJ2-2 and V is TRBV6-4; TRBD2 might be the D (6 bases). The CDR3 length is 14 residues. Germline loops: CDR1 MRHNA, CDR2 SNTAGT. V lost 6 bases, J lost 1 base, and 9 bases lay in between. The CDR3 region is CASRVGGNTGELFF. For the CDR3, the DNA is TGTGCCAGCAGAGTGGGGGGGAACACCGGGGAGCTGTTTTTT.

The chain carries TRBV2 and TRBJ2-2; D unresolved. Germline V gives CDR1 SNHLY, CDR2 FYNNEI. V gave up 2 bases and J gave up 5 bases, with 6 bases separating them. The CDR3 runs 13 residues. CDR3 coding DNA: TGTGCCAGCAGTGAATCGACAACCGGGGAGCTGTTTTTT. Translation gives CASSESTTGELFF.

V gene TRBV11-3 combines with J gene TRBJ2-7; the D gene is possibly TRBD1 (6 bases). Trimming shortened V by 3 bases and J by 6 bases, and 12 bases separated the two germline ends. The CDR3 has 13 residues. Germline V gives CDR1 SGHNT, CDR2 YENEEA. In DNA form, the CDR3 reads TGTGCCAGCAGCTTTACAGGGTCGAGCGAGCAGTACTTC. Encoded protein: CASSFTGSSEQYF.

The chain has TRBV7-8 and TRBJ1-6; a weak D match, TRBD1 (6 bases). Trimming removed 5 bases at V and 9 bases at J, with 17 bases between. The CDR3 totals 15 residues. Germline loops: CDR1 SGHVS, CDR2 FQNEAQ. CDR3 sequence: CASSTPSGEGSPLHF. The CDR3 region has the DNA TGTGCCAGCAGCACCCCTTCAGGGGAGGGTTCACCCCTCCACTTT.

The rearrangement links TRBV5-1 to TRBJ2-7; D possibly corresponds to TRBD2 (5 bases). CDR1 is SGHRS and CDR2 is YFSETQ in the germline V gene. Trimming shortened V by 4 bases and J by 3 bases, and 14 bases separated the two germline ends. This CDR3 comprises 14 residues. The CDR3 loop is CASSPREGLYEQYF. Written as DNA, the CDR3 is TGCGCCAGCAGCCCCCGGGAAGGACTCTACGAGCAGTACTTC.

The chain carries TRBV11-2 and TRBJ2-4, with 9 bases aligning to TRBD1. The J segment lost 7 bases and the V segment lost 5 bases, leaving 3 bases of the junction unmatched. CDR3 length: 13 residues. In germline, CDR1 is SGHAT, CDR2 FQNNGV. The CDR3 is CASSHGQGNIQYF. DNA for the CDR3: TGTGCCAGCAGCCACGGACAGGGGAACATTCAGTACTTC.

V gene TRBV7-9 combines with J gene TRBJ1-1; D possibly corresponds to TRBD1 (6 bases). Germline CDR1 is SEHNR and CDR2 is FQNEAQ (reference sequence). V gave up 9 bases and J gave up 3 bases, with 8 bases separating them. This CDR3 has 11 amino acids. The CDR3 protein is CASAGDTEAFF. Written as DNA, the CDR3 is TGTGCCAGTGCAGGGGACACTGAAGCTTTCTTT.

The CDR3 is CASSIVGTGDWFF. DNA for the CDR3: TGTGCCAGTAGTATAGTTGGAACAGGGGATTGGTTTTTT. This rearrangement joins TRBV19 to TRBJ1-4, with 7 bases lining up with TRBD1. The CDR3 has 13 amino acids. In germline, CDR1 is LNHDA, CDR2 SQIVND (reference sequence). J gave up 16 bases and V 1 base, and 9 bases lay outside the gene matches.

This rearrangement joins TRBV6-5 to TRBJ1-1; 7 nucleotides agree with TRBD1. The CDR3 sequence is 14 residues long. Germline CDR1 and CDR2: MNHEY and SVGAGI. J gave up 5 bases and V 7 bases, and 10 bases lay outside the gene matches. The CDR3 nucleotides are TGTGCCAGCACTAAACCCACAGGGGTTACTGAAGCTTTCTTT. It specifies CASTKPTGVTEAFF.

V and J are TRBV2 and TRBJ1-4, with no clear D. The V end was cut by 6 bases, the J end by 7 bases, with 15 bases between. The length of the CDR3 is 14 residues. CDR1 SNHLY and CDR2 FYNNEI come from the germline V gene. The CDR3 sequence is CASRTLNSLEKLFF. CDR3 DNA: TGTGCCAGCAGGACTCTTAACTCCCTTGAAAAACTGTTTTTT.

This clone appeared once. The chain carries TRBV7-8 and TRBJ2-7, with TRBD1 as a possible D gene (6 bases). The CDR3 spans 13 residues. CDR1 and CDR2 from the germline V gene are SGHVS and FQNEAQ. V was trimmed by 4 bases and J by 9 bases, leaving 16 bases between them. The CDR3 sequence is CASSSTGFFGQYF. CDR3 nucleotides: TGTGCCAGCAGCTCCACAGGGTTTTTCGGGCAGTACTTC.

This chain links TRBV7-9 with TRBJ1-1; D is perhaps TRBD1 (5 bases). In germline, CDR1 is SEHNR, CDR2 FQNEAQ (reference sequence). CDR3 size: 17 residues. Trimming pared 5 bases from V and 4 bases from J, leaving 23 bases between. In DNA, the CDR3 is TGTGCCAGCAGCCGCAGACGGGGGTCAGACGAACCCACTGAAGCTTTCTTT. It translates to CASSRRRGSDEPTEAFF.

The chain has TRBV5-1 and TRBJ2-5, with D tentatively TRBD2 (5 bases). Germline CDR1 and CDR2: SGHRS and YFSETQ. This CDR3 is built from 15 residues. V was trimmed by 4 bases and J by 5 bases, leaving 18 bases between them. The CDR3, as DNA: TGCGCCAGCAGCCTCAGAGGGTCCTCTGAGGAGACCCAGTACTTC. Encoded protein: CASSLRGSSEETQYF. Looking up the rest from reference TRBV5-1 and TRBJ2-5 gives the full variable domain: KAGVTQTPRYLIKTRGQQVTLSCSPISGHRSVSWYQQTPGQGLQFLFEYFSETQRNKGNFPGRFSGRQFSNSRSEMNVSTLELGDSALYLCASSLRGSSEETQYFGPGTRLLVL.

CDR3 residues: CASRTISGADSGEQYF. CDR3 coding DNA: TGTGCCAGCAGAACCATTAGCGGGGCCGACTCGGGCGAGCAGTACTTC. The chain joins TRBV6-6 to TRBJ2-7; 8 bases map to TRBD2. Germline CDR1 reads MNHNY; CDR2 reads SVGAGI (reference sequence). The CDR3 has 16 amino acids. J lost 6 bases, V lost 6 bases, and 16 bases had no gene match.

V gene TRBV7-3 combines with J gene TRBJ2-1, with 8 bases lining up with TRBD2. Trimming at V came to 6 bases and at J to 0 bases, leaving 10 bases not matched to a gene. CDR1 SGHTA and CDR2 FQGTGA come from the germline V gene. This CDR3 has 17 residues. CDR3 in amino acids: CASSVVAGSFSYNEQFF. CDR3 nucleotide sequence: TGTGCCAGCAGTGTTGTAGCGGGGTCCTTCTCCTACAATGAGCAGTTCTTC.

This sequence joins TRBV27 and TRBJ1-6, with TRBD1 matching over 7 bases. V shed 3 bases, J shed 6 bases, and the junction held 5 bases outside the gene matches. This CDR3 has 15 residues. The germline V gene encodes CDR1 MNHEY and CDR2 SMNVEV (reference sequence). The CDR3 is CASSFLGGPNSPLHF. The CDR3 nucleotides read TGTGCCAGCAGTTTCCTAGGGGGCCCTAATTCACCCCTCCACTTT.

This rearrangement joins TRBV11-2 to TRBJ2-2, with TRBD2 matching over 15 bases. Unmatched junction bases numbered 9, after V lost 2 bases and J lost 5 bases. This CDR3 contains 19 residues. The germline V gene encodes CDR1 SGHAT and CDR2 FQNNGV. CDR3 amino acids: CASSLSGLAGGPWTGELFF. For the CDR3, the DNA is TGTGCCAGCAGCTTATCCGGACTAGCGGGGGGGCCCTGGACCGGGGAGCTGTTTTTT.

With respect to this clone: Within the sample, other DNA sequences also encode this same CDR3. As DNA, the CDR3 is TGCGCCAGCAGCCAAGAAGGGGGCACCGGGGAGCTGTTTTTT. It specifies CASSQEGGTGELFF. The chain couples TRBV4-1 to TRBJ2-2; weak D call: TRBD1 (6 bases). V was shortened by 0 bases and J by 4 bases, with 6 bases between the two germline ends. Per the germline V gene, CDR1 is MGHRA and CDR2 is YSYEKL. The CDR3 runs to 14 residues.

CDR3 in DNA: TGTGCCAGCAGCCCTACAGTCCTACCACTCGAAGCTTTCTTT. This codes for CASSPTVLPLEAFF. The genes are TRBV7-9 and TRBJ1-1; D not certain. V lost 5 bases and J lost 8, with 18 bases in between. Germline CDR1 is SEHNR and CDR2 is FQNEAQ (reference sequence). This CDR3 comprises 14 residues.

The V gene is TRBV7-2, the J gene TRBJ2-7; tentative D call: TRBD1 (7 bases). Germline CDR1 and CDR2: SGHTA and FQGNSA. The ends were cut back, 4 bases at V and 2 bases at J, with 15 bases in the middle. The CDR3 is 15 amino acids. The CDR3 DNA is TGTGCCAGCAGCTCGACGGGCGGGACAGCCTACGAGCAGTACTTC. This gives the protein CASSSTGGTAYEQYF.

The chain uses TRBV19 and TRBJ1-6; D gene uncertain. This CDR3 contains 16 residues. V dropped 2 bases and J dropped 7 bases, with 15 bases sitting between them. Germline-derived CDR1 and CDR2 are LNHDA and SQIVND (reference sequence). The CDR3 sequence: CASSIQRSLLNSPLHF. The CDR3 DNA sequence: TGTGCCAGTAGTATACAACGGTCGCTCTTGAATTCACCCCTCCACTTT.

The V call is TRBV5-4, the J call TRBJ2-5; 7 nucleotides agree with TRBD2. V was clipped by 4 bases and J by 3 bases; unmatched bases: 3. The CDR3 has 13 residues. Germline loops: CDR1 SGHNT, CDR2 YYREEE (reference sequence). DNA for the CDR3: TGTGCCAGCAGCCCGGGACTAAAAGAGACCCAGTACTTC. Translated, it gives CASSPGLKETQYF.

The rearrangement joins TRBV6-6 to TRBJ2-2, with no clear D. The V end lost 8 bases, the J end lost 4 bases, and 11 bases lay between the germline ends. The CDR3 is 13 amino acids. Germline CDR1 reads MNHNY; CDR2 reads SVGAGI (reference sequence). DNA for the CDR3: TGTGCCAGCGGTTTTTCTAGCACCGGGGAGCTGTTTTTT. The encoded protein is CASGFSSTGELFF.

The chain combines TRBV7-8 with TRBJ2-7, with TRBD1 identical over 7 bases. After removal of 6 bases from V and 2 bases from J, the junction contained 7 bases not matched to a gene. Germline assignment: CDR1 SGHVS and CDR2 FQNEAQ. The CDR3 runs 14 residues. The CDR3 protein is CASSKDRRPYEQYF. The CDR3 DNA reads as TGTGCCAGCAGTAAGGACAGGAGGCCCTACGAGCAGTACTTC.

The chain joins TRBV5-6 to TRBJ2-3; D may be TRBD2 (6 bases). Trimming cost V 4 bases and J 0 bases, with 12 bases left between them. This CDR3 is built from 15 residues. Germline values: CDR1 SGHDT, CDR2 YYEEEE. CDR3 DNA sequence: TGTGCCAGCAGCCATCTAGCGCGAAGCACAGATACGCAGTATTTT. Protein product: CASSHLARSTDTQYF.

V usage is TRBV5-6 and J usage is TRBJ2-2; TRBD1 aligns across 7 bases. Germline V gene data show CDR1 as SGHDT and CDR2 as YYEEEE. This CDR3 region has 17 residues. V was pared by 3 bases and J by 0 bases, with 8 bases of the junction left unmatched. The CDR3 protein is CASSSVRGPTNTGELFF. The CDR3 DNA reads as TGTGCCAGCAGCTCGGTGAGGGGGCCGACGAACACCGGGGAGCTGTTTTTT.